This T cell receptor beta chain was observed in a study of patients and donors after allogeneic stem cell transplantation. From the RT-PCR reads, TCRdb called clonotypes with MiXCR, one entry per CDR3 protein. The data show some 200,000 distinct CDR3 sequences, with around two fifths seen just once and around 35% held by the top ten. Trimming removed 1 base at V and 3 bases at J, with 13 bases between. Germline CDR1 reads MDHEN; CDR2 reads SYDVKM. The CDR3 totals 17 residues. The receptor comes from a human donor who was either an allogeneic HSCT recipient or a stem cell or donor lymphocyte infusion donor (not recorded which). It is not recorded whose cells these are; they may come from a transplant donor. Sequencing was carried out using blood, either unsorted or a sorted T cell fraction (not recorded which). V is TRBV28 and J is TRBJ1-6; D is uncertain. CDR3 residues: CASSLYTKDFYNSPLHF. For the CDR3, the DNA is TGTGCCAGCAGTTTATACACCAAGGACTTCTATAATTCACCCCTCCACTTT.